This T cell receptor (beta chain) was sequenced in a study of identical twins. Unique molecular identifiers were present on the cDNA, and a universal primer site came from template switching. Via MiXCR, TCRdb re-called the 5' RACE reads, giving one row per CDR3 protein. Here the sample spans 210,000 or so distinct CDR3 sequences, 6.5% to 8.5% being singletons. This clonotype was seen repeatedly, ten times or more. CDR3 length: 16 amino acids. After removal of 1 base from V and 4 bases from J, the junction contained 11 bases not matched to a gene. Germline V gene sequence: CDR1 DFQATT, CDR2 SNEGSKA (reference sequence). This sample also appeared in a second study, on yellow fever vaccine responses in identical twins.

The sequenced sample consisted of memory (CD45RO+) T cells sorted from blood. The rearrangement links TRBV20-1 to TRBJ2-5, with 8 bases that match TRBD1. The TCR comes from a woman aged 18-29 years in good health. This chain's CDR3 is CSARVVGQGAGETQYF. For the CDR3, the DNA is TGCAGTGCTAGAGTAGTTGGCCAGGGGGCTGGAGAGACCCAGTACTTC.